What follows are 8 T cell receptor beta chains derived from one specimen sequenced in a study of blood T cell repertoires in COVID-19. TCRdb keeps only in-frame clones here, not all; method: immunoSEQ multiplex PCR. The profile shows 100,000 to 150,000 clones, 82% of them singletons. Sample: peripheral blood. Receptors originate from a woman in her 70s with acute or convalescent COVID-19.

This clone was picked up a small number of times. The chain couples TRBV9 to TRBJ1-6; a weak D match, TRBD1 (6 bases). V shed 3 bases and J shed 9 bases, with 16 bases lying between them. In germline, CDR1 is SGDLS, CDR2 YYNGEE. The CDR3 length is 15 residues. The CDR3 protein is CASSANRGEGSPLHF. The CDR3 DNA sequence: TGTGCCAGCAGCGCCAATAGGGGGGAGGGTTCACCCCTCCACTTT. The variable domain in full, completed from reference TRBV9 and TRBJ1-6, reads DSGVTQTPKHLITATGQRVTLRCSPRSGDLSVYWYQQSLDQGLQFLIQYYNGEERAKGNILERFSAQQFPDLHSELNLSSLELGDSALYFCASSANRGEGSPLHFGNGTRLTVT.

V usage is TRBV7-2 and J usage is TRBJ1-2; TRBD1 agrees at 9 bases. Germline CDR1 reads SGHTA; CDR2 reads FQGNSA. The CDR3 extends over 13 amino acids. The J segment lost 7 bases and the V segment lost 3 bases, leaving 3 bases of the junction unmatched. The CDR3 here is CASSFGTGSGYTF. DNA of the CDR3: TGTGCCAGCAGCTTCGGGACAGGGTCTGGCTACACCTTC.

The chain recombines TRBV25-1 with TRBJ1-2; D is undetermined. The CDR3 length is 13 residues. Trimming took off 1 base at V and 1 base at J, with 4 bases between the two ends. CDR1 and CDR2 from the germline V gene are MGHDK and SYGVNS. As DNA, the CDR3 is TGTGCCAGCAGTGAATTAGTTAACTATGGCTACACCTTC. It yields the protein CASSELVNYGYTF.

The gene calls are TRBV4-3 and TRBJ2-4, with TRBD1 identical over 8 bases. CDR3 size: 16 residues. V was clipped by 1 base and J by 2 bases; unmatched bases: 4. Looked up from germline, CDR1 is LGHNA and CDR2 is YSLEER. The CDR3 bases are TGCGCCAGCAGCCAAGGGGGACAGGTGTCCAAAAACATTCAGTACTTC. It yields the protein CASSQGGQVSKNIQYF.

The J gene is TRBJ1-1, the V gene TRBV29-1, with D uncertain. The CDR3 is made up of 13 amino acids. With 7 bases removed from V and 1 base from J, the gap between germline ends came to 13 bases. CDR1 and CDR2 (germline): SQVTM, ANQGSEA. Here the CDR3 reads CSGAAQENTEAFF. The CDR3 bases are TGCAGCGGAGCGGCCCAAGAGAACACTGAAGCTTTCTTT. Variable domain in full (rest from reference TRBV29-1 and TRBJ1-1): SAVISQKPSRDICQRGTSLTIQCQVDSQVTMMFWYRQQPGQSLTLIATANQGSEATYESGFVIDKFPISRPNLTFSTLTVSNMSPEDSSIYLCSGAAQENTEAFFGQGTRLTVV.

This chain links TRBV20-1 with TRBJ1-3; TRBD1 might be the D (5 bases). The CDR3 is 14 amino acids. CDR1 and CDR2 from the germline V gene are DFQATT and SNEGSKA (reference sequence). Trimming pared 3 bases from V and 4 bases from J, leaving 13 bases between. The CDR3 here is CSASLDTNGNTIYF. The CDR3 nucleotides read TGCAGTGCTAGTTTGGACACGAACGGAAACACCATATATTTT.

V gene TRBV14 combines with J gene TRBJ1-2; the D gene is possibly TRBD1 (5 bases). The V and J ends lost 3 bases and 4 bases respectively, with 12 bases between them. The CDR3 totals 14 residues. Germline V gene sequence: CDR1 SGHDN, CDR2 FVKESK. CDR3 coding DNA: TGTGCCAGCAGCCATCAGGGCAGTAGCTATGGCTACACCTTC. Residues: CASSHQGSSYGYTF. The full variable domain, in which reference TRBV14 and TRBJ1-2 provide the parts outside the CDR3, is EAGVTQFPSHSVIEKGQTVTLRCDPISGHDNLYWYRRVMGKEIKFLLHFVKESKQDESGMPNNRFLAERTGGTYSTLKVQPAELEDSGVYFCASSHQGSSYGYTFGSGTRLTVV.

This clone occurred a few times. V is TRBV5-4 and J is TRBJ2-1, with 7 bases that match TRBD2. The CDR3 is 16 amino acids. Germline V gives CDR1 SGHNT, CDR2 YYREEE (reference sequence). V was pared by 5 bases and J by 0 bases, with 8 bases of the junction left unmatched. This CDR3 reads CASSPLGGSSYNEQFF. The DNA for the CDR3 is TGTGCCAGCAGTCCCCTGGGGGGGTCCTCCTACAATGAGCAGTTCTTC.